Each of the 17 T cell receptor beta chains below was sequenced from the same sample in a study of blood T cell repertoires in COVID-19. The method was immunoSEQ multiplex PCR; TCRdb's version includes in-frame clones alone and lacks a portion of them. Of 20,000 to 30,000 clones listed, around nine tenths are singletons. Input material: peripheral blood. The receptors here all came from a man between 65 and 85 years old with COVID-19, enrolled during active disease.

The chain uses TRBV7-9 and TRBJ1-2; D gene unclear. The CDR3 runs 13 residues. The germline V gene encodes CDR1 SEHNR and CDR2 FQNEAQ (reference sequence). V lost 3 bases, J lost 4 bases, and 9 bases lay in between. The CDR3 DNA reads TGTGCCAGCAGCTTTTACTCCTTCTATGGCTACACCTTC. It specifies CASSFYSFYGYTF.

The chain joins TRBV6-5 to TRBJ1-6; no definite D call. This CDR3 is built from 14 residues. CDR1 and CDR2 (germline): MNHEY, SVGAGI. Between the trimmed V and J ends, which lost 2 bases and 7 bases, there was a span of 9 bases. The DNA for the CDR3 is TGTGCCAGCAGTTACCGTCAGGTGAATTCACCCCTCCACTTT. Translating it yields CASSYRQVNSPLHF.

This clone was recorded once. The chain is built from TRBV6-2 or TRBV6-3 and TRBJ2-1, with 10 bases lining up with TRBD2. The CDR3 loop spans 15 amino acids. The junction had 4 bases not matched to a gene; V was cut back by 2 bases and J by 6 bases. Germline V gene sequence: CDR1 MNHEY, CDR2 SVGEGT. The CDR3, as DNA: TGTGCCAGCAGTTACGTCTCTAGCGGGAGCAATGAGCAGTTCTTC. Encoded protein: CASSYVSSGSNEQFF.

This chain links TRBV6-1 with TRBJ2-7; D call uncertain. The CDR3 runs 16 residues. The germline V and J ends were trimmed by 1 base and 0 bases, with 13 bases remaining between them. The germline V gene encodes CDR1 MNHNS and CDR2 SASEGT. The CDR3, as DNA: TGTGCCAGCAGTGAAGGGATAGATCGGAGCTCCTACGAGCAGTACTTC. Translated: CASSEGIDRSSYEQYF.

This clone showed up just once. The chain uses TRBV2 and TRBJ2-1; maybe TRBD1 (6 bases). Germline-derived CDR1 and CDR2 are SNHLY and FYNNEI. This CDR3 has 14 amino acids. The V and J ends lost 5 bases and 3 bases respectively, with 11 bases between them. CDR3 region: CASSLTGYYNEQFF. CDR3 nucleotide sequence: TGTGCCAGCAGTCTTACAGGGTACTACAATGAGCAGTTCTTC.

As for this clone: In the same sample, other DNA sequences code for this CDR3. V and J are TRBV5-1 and TRBJ1-1, with 7 bases that match TRBD1. Trimming took 5 bases from V and 4 from J; bases not matched to a gene: 5. This CDR3 has 13 residues. From germline, CDR1 is SGHRS and CDR2 YFSETQ. The CDR3 sequence is CASSLGGSTEAFF. The DNA of the CDR3 is TGCGCCAGCAGTTTAGGGGGCAGCACTGAAGCTTTCTTT.

The V and J genes are TRBV5-4 and TRBJ2-2; 7 nucleotides line up with TRBD1. Germline-derived CDR1 and CDR2 are SGHNT and YYREEE (reference sequence). The CDR3 loop spans 16 amino acids. Losses at the gene ends were 4 bases for V and 0 bases for J; bases not matched to a gene: 6. CDR3 nucleotides: TGTGCCAGCAGCCGGAACAGGGGTGCGAACACCGGGGAGCTGTTTTTT. Amino acid sequence: CASSRNRGANTGELFF.

The rearrangement joins TRBV27 to TRBJ2-1; D is unresolved. Germline CDR1 reads MNHEY; CDR2 reads SMNVEV (reference sequence). The V gene lost 3 bases and the J gene lost 7 bases, with 10 bases spanning the gap. CDR3 size: 13 residues. The DNA of the CDR3 is TGTGCCAGCAGTTTGCCCTCCAGGAATGAGCAGTTCTTC. As protein: CASSLPSRNEQFF.

This chain joins TRBV3-1 (or the pseudogene TRBV3-2) and TRBJ2-2; 12 bases are shared with TRBD2. The V gene's germline CDR1 is LGHDT and CDR2 YNNKEL (reference sequence). This CDR3 is built from 16 residues. The V segment lost 5 bases and the J segment 3 bases; nucleotides outside the gene matches: 4. In DNA form, the CDR3 reads TGTGCCAGCAGCTCACTAGCGGGAGGCTACACCGGGGAGCTGTTTTTT. This codes for CASSSLAGGYTGELFF.

The V gene is TRBV30, the J gene TRBJ2-3; the D is unclear. CDR3 length: 15 amino acids. Germline CDR1 GTSNPN, CDR2 SVGIG (reference sequence). V was pared by 2 bases and J by 0 bases, with 12 bases between. The CDR3 protein is CAWSSQASSTDTQYF. As DNA, the CDR3 is TGTGCCTGGAGTTCCCAAGCTTCTAGCACAGATACGCAGTATTTT. Supplemented by reference TRBV30 and TRBJ2-3, the full variable domain reads SQTIHQWPATLVQPVGSPLSLECTVEGTSNPNLYWYRQAAGRGLQLLFYSVGIGQISSEVPQNLSASRPQDRQFILSSKKLLLSDSGFYLCAWSSQASSTDTQYFGPGTRLTVL.

This chain connects TRBV11-2 to TRBJ1-1; a possible D gene is TRBD1 (5 bases). CDR1 is SGHAT, CDR2 FQNNGV, per germline. This CDR3 region has 14 residues. The V end was cut by 2 bases, the J end by 5 bases, with 12 bases between. The CDR3, as DNA: TGTGCCAGCAGCTTATCGGGGGTTGGGACTGAAGCTTTCTTT. This translates into CASSLSGVGTEAFF.

V usage is TRBV6-5 and J usage is TRBJ2-2; D gene ambiguous. CDR1 and CDR2 from the germline V gene are MNHEY and SVGAGI. The V end lost 2 bases, the J end lost 2 bases, and 12 bases lay between the germline ends. The CDR3 has 16 residues. The CDR3 region is CASSYGLILNTGELFF. CDR3 DNA: TGTGCCAGCAGTTACGGTTTGATACTTAACACCGGGGAGCTGTTTTTT.

V gene TRBV29-1 combines with J gene TRBJ2-3; tentatively, D is TRBD2 (6 bases). V lost 6 bases and J 1 base, leaving 11 bases between the germline ends. The CDR3 is 13 amino acids. CDR1 SQVTM and CDR2 ANQGSEA come from the germline V gene. This chain's CDR3 is CSVTAGRTDTQYF. In nucleotides, the CDR3 is TGCAGCGTCACAGCGGGTCGCACAGATACGCAGTATTTT.

This rearrangement joins TRBV18 to TRBJ2-6; TRBD1 matches 9 bases. Germline CDR1 KGHSH, CDR2 LQKENI. This CDR3 region has 14 residues. After removal of 3 bases from V and 9 bases from J, the junction contained 3 bases not matched to a gene. The CDR3 here is CASSPGQGVNVLTF. CDR3 DNA sequence: TGTGCCAGCTCACCGGGACAGGGAGTCAACGTCCTGACTTTC.

The chain recombines TRBV5-1 with TRBJ1-1; D gene uncertain. The CDR3 sequence is 14 residues long. Germline loops: CDR1 SGHRS, CDR2 YFSETQ. Trimming removed 4 bases from V and 1 base from J, with 11 bases in between. CDR3 protein: CASSEYGENTEAFF. The CDR3 DNA reads as TGCGCCAGCAGCGAATACGGGGAGAACACTGAAGCTTTCTTT.

The V gene is TRBV18, the J gene TRBJ1-5, with D unclear. Per germline, CDR1 KGHSH and CDR2 LQKENI. V was shortened by 3 bases and J by 0 bases, with 6 bases between the two germline ends. CDR3 length equals 14 residues. As DNA, the CDR3 is TGTGCCAGCTCACCGGAGATTAGCAATCAGCCCCAGCATTTT. Encoded protein: CASSPEISNQPQHF.

DNA of the CDR3: TGTGCCATCAGTGAGCCGATCCAGGGGCGAACTGAAGCTTTCTTT. Residues: CAISEPIQGRTEAFF. The rearrangement links TRBV10-3 to TRBJ1-1, with D possibly matching TRBD1 (6 bases). In germline, CDR1 is ENHRY, CDR2 SYGVKD. This CDR3 is built from 15 residues. V lost 2 bases and J 5 bases, leaving 15 bases between the germline ends.